This T cell receptor beta chain was documented in a study of cytomegalovirus exposure and HLA in healthy donors. The PCR employed 60 Vbeta primers together with 13 Jbeta primers. Assay used: immunoSEQ multiplex PCR; TCRdb lists only in-frame clones, some missing. In the table there are more than 85,000 clones, around 78% of which are singletons. Sequencing was done on a sample of PBMCs. This TCR was sampled from a male donor in good health and CMV-seronegative.

The CDR3 bases are TGTGCCAGCACGGGGGGATCCTACGAGCAGTACTTC. Protein product: CASTGGSYEQYF. The V gene is TRBV2, the J gene TRBJ2-7; 7 nucleotides line up with TRBD2. Germline V gene lookup returns CDR1 SNHLY and CDR2 FYNNEI. The length of the CDR3 is 12 residues. The trim removed 7 bases at V and 1 base at J, leaving 1 base unmatched.